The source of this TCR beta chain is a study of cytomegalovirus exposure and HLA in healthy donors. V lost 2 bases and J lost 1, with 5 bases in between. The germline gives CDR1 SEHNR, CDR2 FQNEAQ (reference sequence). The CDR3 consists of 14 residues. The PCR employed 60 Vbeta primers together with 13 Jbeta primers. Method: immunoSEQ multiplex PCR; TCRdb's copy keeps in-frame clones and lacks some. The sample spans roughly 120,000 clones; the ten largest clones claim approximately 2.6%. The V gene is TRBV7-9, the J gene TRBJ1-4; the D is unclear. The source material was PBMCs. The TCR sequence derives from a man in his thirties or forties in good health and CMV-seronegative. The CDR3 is CASSLRGTNEKLFF. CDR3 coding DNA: TGTGCCAGCAGCTTACGAGGAACTAATGAAAAACTGTTTTTT. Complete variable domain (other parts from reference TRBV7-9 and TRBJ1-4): DTGVSQNPRHKITKRGQNVTFRCDPISEHNRLYWYRQTLGQGPEFLTYFQNEAQLEKSRLLSDRFSAERPKGSFSTLEIQRTEQGDSAMYLCASSLRGTNEKLFFGSGTQLSVL.